What follows are 12 T cell receptor beta chains derived from one specimen sequenced in a study of blood T cell repertoires in COVID-19. The protocol was immunoSEQ multiplex PCR, while the TCRdb copy is restricted to in-frame clones and leaves out a portion. The table shows about 94,000 clones, with 75% to 85% occurring only once. Sequencing was done on a sample of peripheral blood. The receptors derive from an elderly woman with acute or convalescent COVID-19.

V usage is TRBV10-1 and J usage is TRBJ2-2, with 9 bases lining up with TRBD2. From germline, CDR1 is WNHNN and CDR2 SYGVQD (reference sequence). J lost 3 bases, V lost 7 bases, and 9 bases had no gene match. The CDR3 is made up of 16 amino acids. CDR3 protein: CASKLSGRVDTGELFF. The CDR3 DNA is TGCGCCAGCAAACTTAGCGGGAGAGTCGACACCGGGGAGCTGTTTTTT.

This clone occurred once. CDR3 coding DNA: TGTGCCAGCAGCTTTGGAACTAGAGACAATGAGCAGTTCTTC. Protein product: CASSFGTRDNEQFF. The rearrangement joins TRBV7-6 to TRBJ2-1, with D possibly matching TRBD2 (5 bases). The germline V gene has CDR1 SGHVS and CDR2 FNYEAQ. CDR3 length equals 14 residues. Trimming stripped 3 bases from V and 5 bases from J, with 11 bases between.

This chain uses TRBV25-1 with TRBJ1-1, with D perhaps TRBD1 (5 bases). The germline V gene has CDR1 MGHDK and CDR2 SYGVNS. The V gene lost 0 bases and the J gene lost 1 base, with 15 bases spanning the gap. The length of the CDR3 is 17 residues. The CDR3 is CASSEYLGEVGNTEAFF. DNA for the CDR3: TGTGCCAGCAGTGAATATTTGGGGGAGGTTGGGAACACTGAAGCTTTCTTT.

The J gene is TRBJ1-4, the V gene TRBV19; 10 bases are shared with TRBD1. This CDR3 is 13 amino acids long. Per the germline V gene, CDR1 is LNHDA and CDR2 is SQIVND (reference sequence). V was clipped by 10 bases and J by 5 bases; unmatched bases: 4. As DNA, the CDR3 is TGTGCCACCCGGGACAGGGGAAATGAAAAACTGTTTTTT. Translating gives CATRDRGNEKLFF.

This clone was picked up many times. The V gene is TRBV19, the J gene TRBJ1-5; D may be TRBD1 (5 bases). Germline-derived CDR1 and CDR2 are LNHDA and SQIVND (reference sequence). Trimming took off 7 bases at V and 7 bases at J, with 14 bases between the two ends. The CDR3 sequence is 13 residues long. Here the CDR3 DNA reads TGTGCCAGTACGGAGGGACGCTGGCAGCCCCAGCATTTT. Translated: CASTEGRWQPQHF.

The chain joins TRBV7-6 to TRBJ2-1; tentative D call: TRBD2 (6 bases). Trimming took off 5 bases at V and 2 bases at J, with 19 bases between the two ends. Looked up from germline, CDR1 is SGHVS and CDR2 is FNYEAQ. The CDR3 has 17 residues. DNA of the CDR3: TGTGCCAGCAGCGCGGCAAGTTTAGCGGAAACCTACAATGAGCAGTTCTTC. Protein: CASSAASLAETYNEQFF. Using reference TRBV7-6 and TRBJ2-1 for the parts outside the CDR3, the full variable domain is GAGVSQSPRYKVTKRGQDVALRCDPISGHVSLYWYRQALGQGPEFLTYFNYEAQQDKSGLPNDRFSAERPEGSISTLTIQRTEQRDSAMYRCASSAASLAETYNEQFFGPGTRLTVL.

CDR3 DNA sequence: TGTGCCAGCAGCCCTCAGGCGGACAGGGGACATGGCTACACCTTC. It translates to CASSPQADRGHGYTF. The genes are TRBV5-4 and TRBJ1-2; TRBD1 aligns across 9 bases. V lost 4 bases to trimming and J lost 6 bases; unmatched junction nucleotides: 10. CDR3 length equals 15 residues. In germline, CDR1 is SGHNT, CDR2 YYREEE (reference sequence). Variable domain in full (rest from reference TRBV5-4 and TRBJ1-2): ETGVTQSPTHLIKTRGQQVTLRCSSQSGHNTVSWYQQALGQGPQFIFQYYREEENGRGNFPPRFSGLQFPNYSSELNVNALELDDSALYLCASSPQADRGHGYTFGSGTRLTVV.

This sequence joins TRBV9 and TRBJ1-2, with D tentatively TRBD1 (5 bases). This CDR3 region has 15 residues. In germline, CDR1 is SGDLS, CDR2 YYNGEE. Between the trimmed V and J ends, which lost 0 bases and 3 bases, there was a span of 12 bases. The CDR3 is CASSVAAGKDYGYTF. The CDR3 coding sequence is TGTGCCAGCAGCGTAGCGGCAGGGAAGGACTATGGCTACACCTTC.

The V gene is TRBV6-5, the J gene TRBJ2-2, with 10 bases lining up with TRBD1. Germline V CDR1 and CDR2: MNHEY, SVGAGI. The V segment lost 6 bases and the J segment 6 bases; nucleotides outside the gene matches: 7. CDR3 length equals 15 residues. The DNA for the CDR3 is TGTGCCAGCAGCCAATCGACAGGGGGCTCCGGGGAGCTGTTTTTT. Protein sequence: CASSQSTGGSGELFF.

V and J are TRBV6-5 and TRBJ2-6; D gene uncertain. Germline CDR1 MNHEY, CDR2 SVGAGI. Trimming stripped 7 bases from V and 0 bases from J, with 10 bases between. The CDR3 is 15 residues long. DNA of the CDR3: TGTGCCAGCACAAACGGTGGCTCTGGGGCCAACGTCCTGACTTTC. Protein sequence: CASTNGGSGANVLTF.

The chain is built from TRBV2 and TRBJ1-4, with 10 bases identical to TRBD1. Germline lookup yields CDR1 SNHLY and CDR2 FYNNEI. CDR3 size: 16 residues. Losses at the gene ends were 5 bases for V and 3 bases for J; bases not matched to a gene: 6. CDR3 in DNA: TGTGCCAGCAGTAGGACAGGGGGTATTGCTAATGAAAAACTGTTTTTT. Its protein product is CASSRTGGIANEKLFF.

The rearrangement links TRBV3-1 (or the pseudogene TRBV3-2) to TRBJ2-3; 10 bases align to TRBD2. CDR3 length equals 15 residues. Germline V gene sequence: CDR1 LGHDT, CDR2 YNNKEL (reference sequence). The J segment lost 4 bases and the V segment lost 2 bases, leaving 3 bases of the junction unmatched. In DNA form, the CDR3 reads TGTGCCAGCAGCCAATATCTAGCGGGAGCAGATACGCAGTATTTT. Translation gives CASSQYLAGADTQYF.